These T cell receptor beta chains were read from a single sample in a study of T cell repertoires in cytomegalovirus infection. Each CDR3 protein is one row after TCRdb ran MiXCR on the reads. The sample records just under 550,000 distinct CDR3 sequences, about 25% being singletons. The sample was PBMCs. The receptors here all came from a human donor in good health (CMV status not recorded). Some clones in this sample may be carry-over from other donors' samples. Each CDR3 is given with its conserved first and last residue. A D gene is named only where the DNA matches it firmly. Rows may omit the clone size; those that give it use once, few, many or a size class.

j_call d_call v_call clone_size cdr3_nt cdr3_aa
TRBJ2-1 TRBD1 TRBV7-9 NA TGTGCCAGCAGCTCAGGGGGCGTGACAGGGTTACTATACAATGAGCAGTTCTTC CASSSGGVTGLLYNEQFF
TRBJ1-4 TRBD1 TRBV25-1 NA TGTGCCAGCAGTGATCCCCCAGGGGGGGATGAAAAACTGTTTTTT CASSDPPGGDEKLFF
TRBJ1-2 NA TRBV7-2 NA TGTGCCAGCCGAAGTCGGGACTTGTCATATGGCTACACCTTC CASRSRDLSYGYTF
TRBJ2-1 TRBD2 TRBV10-3 few TGTGCCATCAAAGGACTAGCGGGGCGGGATGAGCAGTTCTTC CAIKGLAGRDEQFF
TRBJ1-2 TRBD1 TRBV15 NA TGTGCCACCAGCCGGGACAGGGGGAACTATGGCTACACCTTC CATSRDRGNYGYTF
TRBJ1-2 NA TRBV7-4 NA TGTGCCAGCAGCTTAGTGGGCAGAACGTCTGGCTACACCTTC CASSLVGRTSGYTF
TRBJ1-5 NA TRBV30 NA TGTGCCTGGAGTCGGGAGAATAGTCAGCCCCAGCATTTT CAWSRENSQPQHF
TRBJ2-3 TRBD2 TRBV7-8 many TGTGCCAGCAGCTTCGAAGCGGGAGACACAGATACGCAGTATTTT CASSFEAGDTDTQYF
TRBJ1-2 NA TRBV7-8 many TGTGCCAGCTCAGAAGGGGCTGGGGCCGGCCCCTTC CASSEGAGAGPF
TRBJ2-3 NA TRBV7-2 many TGTGCCAGCAGCTTAGACGGACGGACTAGCACAGATACGCAGTATTTT CASSLDGRTSTDTQYF